This entry is about one TCR beta chain. Its antigen is unknown. The CDR3 extends over 14 amino acids. With 1 base removed from V and 6 bases from J, the gap between germline ends came to 11 bases. Germline CDR1 is SGHRS and CDR2 is YFSETQ. This specimen comes from a study of CD8+ T cells in alopecia areata. Notes on the study in general: Although TCR sharing was seen in mice, sharing across patients was less clear, possibly for HLA-related reasons.

Once RNA had been extracted, it was reverse transcribed into cDNA to act as the sequencing template. Clones were sequenced by immunoSEQ multiplex PCR, and TCRdb holds only the in-frame ones, with some missing. The data show roughly 150,000 clones, 62% seen once. This sequence was found in a human donor in good health. Sequencing was carried out using CD8+ T cells sorted from blood. The chain carries TRBV5-1 and TRBJ2-1; TRBD2 is a possible D gene (5 bases). The CDR3 loop is CASSLTSGSNEQFF. The CDR3 DNA reads TGCGCCAGCAGCTTGACGTCGGGATCCAATGAGCAGTTCTTC.